Below, one TCR beta chain is given with its context. Its specific antigen is unknown. No qualities accompany the bases; no much larger clone lies one base away. These data come from a study of blood T cell repertoires in COVID-19 (dated by TCRdb to the early 2020s). Regarding the research as a whole: The collaborator samples originated in the United States, Italy and Spain and spanned the acute and convalescent phases of COVID-19. Subjects who had been exposed to COVID-19, were actively infected with it, or had recovered from it provided the deeply sampled blood TCRbeta repertoires that made up the dataset. The material from the prospective study consisted of cDNA or gDNA derived from T cells, B-cell-depleted T cells, or PBMCs. HLA class I and class II types, where available, came from metadata supplied by the sample provider rather than from assay-based typing. Sample metadata almost always included a de-identified subject ID, COVID-19 status, age in years and sex. The samples were drawn from two sources: the first 160 participants of the ongoing ImmuneRACE study, and approximately 1,300 subjects contributed by 6 global collaborators. The repertoires were made available in a free public database intended to serve as a resource for research on the immune response to SARS-CoV-2.

Deletion took 10 bases off V and 0 bases off J, with a span of 12 bases between the germline ends. The CDR3 runs 14 amino acids, cysteine and phenylalanine included. The read is trimmed to its CDR3 DNA, 42 bases read in frame from base 1. CDR1 SGHTA and CDR2 FQGNSA are derived from the germline V gene. Broader findings and caveats from the paper: The amount of clinical and demographic metadata varied by source and participant and was provided uncurated.

In the prospective study, participants were roughly 18 to 100 years old, resided in about 25 geographic areas of the United States, and were enrolled through a virtual design. Cohort assignment in the prospective study relied on participant-reported clinical history from a screening survey and a study questionnaire. ImmuneRACE Cohort 3 recovered participants were defined by two consecutive negative NP/OP PCR tests, healthcare professional clearance, or symptom resolution. Each participant in the prospective study had whole blood, serum and a nasopharyngeal or oropharyngeal swab collected by mobile phlebotomists. Additional blood draws and questionnaires over a roughly two-month period could optionally be provided by prospective study participants. Before DNA extraction, prospective study blood samples were shipped either frozen or at room temperature. TCRbeta CDR3 regions were amplified from genomic DNA by means of the immunoSEQ Assay, a bias-controlled multiplex PCR. From the authors' description of their analysis: The number of nucleated cells in each sample was estimated by amplification of reference gene primers within the assay. To quantify the absolute abundance of each unique TCRbeta CDR3 rearrangement, sequence reads were collapsed and filtered. For each sample, productive Simpson clonality was calculated as the square root of Simpson's diversity index across productive rearrangements. The table comes from immuneACCESS by way of TCRdb, which keeps in-frame sequences with V and J called. Part of the clones is missing from these tables; in studies checked, under half for an unresolved V gene and the rest for unknown reasons. V and J calls and clone size come straight from that table; D and trimming were deduced from the DNA. The sample includes 150,000 to 200,000 clones, with around 87% observed a single time. About 2.3% of the sample comes from the top ten.

The sequence was collected from a woman aged 30 to 39 who had recovered from COVID-19. The chain was built from TRBV7-2 and TRBJ2-2, with a tentative D gene TRBD1 over 6 matching bases. Sequenced: PBMCs or T cells enriched from blood (not recorded which). The DNA sequence is given as TGTGCCAATACAGGGCTCGCGAACACCGGGGAGCTGTTTTTT. This yields the protein CANTGLANTGELFF. Here the CDR3 is joined to the reference TRBV7-2 and TRBJ2-2 genes, and the full variable domain is: GAGVSQSPSNKVTEKGKDVELRCDPISGHTALYWYRQSLGQGLEFLIYFQGNSAPDKSGLPSDRFSAERTGGSVSTLTIQRTQQEDSAVYLCANTGLANTGELFFGEGSRLTVL.